Below, 20 T cell receptor beta chains from the same sample are listed, as sequenced in a study of blood T cell repertoires in COVID-19. TCRdb's copy holds only in-frame clones and misses some; the assay was immunoSEQ multiplex PCR. The profile covers 150,000 to 200,000 clones, with under 95% appearing a single time and roughly 2.3% taken by the ten largest. Sequencing was performed on peripheral blood. The receptor source for this set is a man aged 18 to 29 with acute or convalescent COVID-19.

This clone was counted a single time. The chain links TRBV6-1 to TRBJ1-1; 11 nucleotides line up with TRBD1. The germline V gene encodes CDR1 MNHNS and CDR2 SASEGT. The CDR3 is 18 residues long. V lost 5 bases to trimming and J lost 4 bases; unmatched junction nucleotides: 15. In DNA form, the CDR3 reads TGTGCCAGCAGTAAAGACCCGGGACAGGGGGAGTGGGGCACTGAAGCTTTCTTT. It encodes CASSKDPGQGEWGTEAFF.

The genes are TRBV12-3 or TRBV12-4 and TRBJ2-1, with 7 bases lining up with TRBD1. The CDR3 loop spans 11 amino acids. Losses at the gene ends were 3 bases for V and 14 bases for J; bases not matched to a gene: 4. The CDR3 is CASSLGTVEFF. CDR3 DNA: TGTGCCAGCAGTTTGGGGACAGTTGAGTTCTTC.

This chain joins TRBV5-1 and TRBJ2-3; tentatively, D is TRBD2 (7 bases). V gave up 4 bases and J gave up 4 bases, with 10 bases separating them. Germline CDR1 is SGHRS and CDR2 is YFSETQ. The CDR3 covers 13 residues. The CDR3 DNA reads as TGCGCCAGCAGCCGGGGGGCCTCAGATACGCAGTATTTT. It yields the protein CASSRGASDTQYF.

The chain couples TRBV6-1 to TRBJ1-5, with 8 bases that match TRBD1. This CDR3 has 16 amino acids. V gave up 8 bases and J gave up 0 bases; unmatched junction bases: 9. Germline V gene sequence: CDR1 MNHNS, CDR2 SASEGT. The CDR3 nucleotides read TGTGCCAGCCGTAAAGACAGGGGTTCTAGCAATCAGCCCCAGCATTTT. Encoded protein: CASRKDRGSSNQPQHF.

This clone was detected only once. The chain combines TRBV3-1 (or the pseudogene TRBV3-2) with TRBJ2-1; 9 nucleotides agree with TRBD2. This CDR3 is built from 16 residues. V lost 1 base, J lost 2 bases, and 3 bases stayed unmatched. Germline V gene sequence: CDR1 LGHDT, CDR2 YNNKEL (reference sequence). In nucleotides, the CDR3 is TGTGCCAGCAGCCAAGGACTAGCGGACACCTACAATGAGCAGTTCTTC. Translated, it gives CASSQGLADTYNEQFF.

The rearrangement links TRBV7-8 to TRBJ2-7, with 8 bases fitting TRBD2. CDR3 size: 14 residues. The germline V gene encodes CDR1 SGHVS and CDR2 FQNEAQ. V lost 7 bases to trimming and J lost 2 bases; unmatched junction nucleotides: 7. The CDR3 coding sequence is TGTGCCAGCACCCCGCGGGAGGCTCCCTACGAGCAGTACTTC. Protein product: CASTPREAPYEQYF.

This clone was picked up one time. The chain uses TRBV24-1 and TRBJ2-3; D might be TRBD1 (6 bases). The V end was cut by 2 bases, the J end by 0 bases, with 17 bases between. CDR3 length: 18 amino acids. Looked up from germline, CDR1 is KGHDR and CDR2 is SFDVKD. CDR3 residues: CATSDSTQGLFSTDTQYF. Here the CDR3 DNA reads TGTGCCACCAGTGATTCCACACAGGGTCTCTTTAGCACAGATACGCAGTATTTT.

This chain's CDR3 is CSASSSGGGAGELFF. The CDR3 bases are TGCAGTGCTAGTAGTTCGGGGGGGGGCGCCGGGGAGCTGTTTTTT. V is TRBV20-1 and J is TRBJ2-2; TRBD2 aligns across 8 bases. The germline gives CDR1 DFQATT, CDR2 SNEGSKA (reference sequence). V gave up 3 bases and J gave up 6 bases; unmatched junction bases: 9. The CDR3 totals 15 residues.

The chain carries TRBV28 and TRBJ1-4; 8 bases are a match to TRBD1. J was trimmed by 2 bases and V by 7 bases; bases with no gene match: 3. The length of the CDR3 is 14 residues. The V gene's germline CDR1 is MDHEN and CDR2 SYDVKM. The CDR3, as DNA: TGTGCCAGCAAGGCAGGGGGCACTAATGAAAAACTGTTTTTT. This translates into CASKAGGTNEKLFF. The variable domain in full, completed from reference TRBV28 and TRBJ1-4, reads DVKVTQSSRYLVKRTGEKVFLECVQDMDHENMFWYRQDPGLGLRLIYFSYDVKMKEKGDIPEGYSVSREKKERFSLILESASTNQTSMYLCASKAGGTNEKLFFGSGTQLSVL.

The chain carries TRBV24-1 and TRBJ1-2; 7 bases map to TRBD1. The CDR3 is made up of 16 amino acids. The junction had 7 bases not matched to a gene; V was cut back by 4 bases and J by 0 bases. Germline V gene data show CDR1 as KGHDR and CDR2 as SFDVKD. This CDR3 is CATSEYGQEANYGYTF. In DNA form, the CDR3 reads TGTGCCACCAGTGAGTACGGACAGGAAGCTAACTATGGCTACACCTTC.

This chain uses TRBV7-9 with TRBJ1-2; D gene unclear. The CDR3 length is 16 residues. The V and J ends lost 1 base and 7 bases respectively, with 19 bases between them. In germline, CDR1 is SEHNR, CDR2 FQNEAQ (reference sequence). The CDR3 nucleotides read TGTGCCAGCAGCTTAGGATGGACGGTCGATGGAGGTGGCTACACCTTC. Translated, it gives CASSLGWTVDGGGYTF.

A few counts support this clone. The sample carries other DNA sequences with the same CDR3. This chain joins TRBV29-1 and TRBJ1-3; 9 bases match TRBD1. The CDR3 covers 13 residues. J gave up 5 bases and V 7 bases, and 6 bases lay outside the gene matches. Germline V CDR1 and CDR2: SQVTM, ANQGSEA. The CDR3 DNA is TGCAGCGGGAAAACAGGGGGCAGAAACACCATATATTTT. This sequence encodes CSGKTGGRNTIYF.

The rearrangement joins TRBV23-1 to TRBJ2-5, with TRBD1 identical over 7 bases. TRBV23-1 is an ORF, with its function uncertain. With 0 bases clipped from V and 1 base from J, the junction kept 5 bases outside the gene matches. The CDR3 contains 16 residues. DNA for the CDR3: TGCGCCAGCAGTCAATCGGACAGGCCGACCCAAGAGACCCAGTACTTC. It specifies CASSQSDRPTQETQYF.

The rearrangement joins TRBV5-1 to TRBJ1-3; D possibly corresponds to TRBD1 (6 bases). Germline V lookup: CDR1 SGHRS, CDR2 YFSETQ. The CDR3 consists of 17 residues. Trimming stripped 0 bases from V and 0 bases from J, with 13 bases between. CDR3 loop: CASSLEAGALSGNTIYF. In DNA, the CDR3 is TGCGCCAGCAGCTTGGAGGCAGGGGCCCTCTCTGGAAACACCATATATTTT.

DNA for the CDR3: TGTGCCAGCAGCCCCTGGGGCGGAAACATTCAGTACTTC. Translating gives CASSPWGGNIQYF. The chain combines TRBV7-9 with TRBJ2-4, with D possibly being TRBD1 (5 bases). The length of the CDR3 is 13 residues. CDR1 SEHNR and CDR2 FQNEAQ come from the germline V gene (reference sequence). Trimming stripped 5 bases from V and 6 bases from J, with 11 bases between. The full variable domain, completed using reference TRBV7-9 and TRBJ2-4, is DTGVSQNPRHKITKRGQNVTFRCDPISEHNRLYWYRQTLGQGPEFLTYFQNEAQLEKSRLLSDRFSAERPKGSFSTLEIQRTEQGDSAMYLCASSPWGGNIQYFGAGTRLSVL.

The rearrangement links TRBV7-9 to TRBJ1-3; no definite D call. The ends were cut back, 1 base at V and 0 bases at J, with 13 bases in the middle. The germline V gene encodes CDR1 SEHNR and CDR2 FQNEAQ (reference sequence). The length of the CDR3 is 17 residues. The DNA for the CDR3 is TGTGCCAGCAGCTTAGGAGATTTCGGGGACTCTGGAAACACCATATATTTT. Its translation: CASSLGDFGDSGNTIYF.

V usage is TRBV5-1 and J usage is TRBJ1-4; 7 bases are shared with TRBD1. The CDR3 has 15 amino acids. The trim removed 3 bases at V and 4 bases at J, leaving 6 bases unmatched. In germline, CDR1 is SGHRS, CDR2 YFSETQ. In DNA form, the CDR3 reads TGCGCCAGCAGCTCCACGGGACAGCTTAATGAAAAACTGTTTTTT. Translating gives CASSSTGQLNEKLFF.

This chain connects TRBV11-2 to TRBJ1-3; possible D gene TRBD1, 5 bases. The CDR3 contains 15 residues. The V end was cut by 1 base, the J end by 2 bases, with 9 bases between. CDR1 SGHAT and CDR2 FQNNGV come from the germline V gene. Written as DNA, the CDR3 is TGTGCCAGCAGCTTAGGGGGCCATCCTGGAAACACCATATATTTT. This sequence encodes CASSLGGHPGNTIYF.

The rearrangement links TRBV7-8 to TRBJ1-2; the match to TRBD1 covers 8 bases. CDR1 is SGHVS and CDR2 is FQNEAQ in the germline V gene. CDR3 size: 13 residues. Trimming at V came to 5 bases and at J to 5 bases, leaving 4 bases not matched to a gene. The CDR3 is CASSLDRAYGYTF. The DNA of the CDR3 is TGTGCCAGCAGCCTGGACAGGGCTTATGGCTACACCTTC.

The CDR3 region has the DNA TGTGCCAGCAGTGAGGCGGGACCTAATGAAAAACTGTTTTTT. Protein product: CASSEAGPNEKLFF. This sequence joins TRBV2 and TRBJ1-4, with D possibly TRBD1 on 5 matching bases. There are 14 residues in the CDR3. CDR1 is SNHLY and CDR2 is FYNNEI in the germline V gene. The V end was cut by 3 bases, the J end by 3 bases, with 8 bases between.